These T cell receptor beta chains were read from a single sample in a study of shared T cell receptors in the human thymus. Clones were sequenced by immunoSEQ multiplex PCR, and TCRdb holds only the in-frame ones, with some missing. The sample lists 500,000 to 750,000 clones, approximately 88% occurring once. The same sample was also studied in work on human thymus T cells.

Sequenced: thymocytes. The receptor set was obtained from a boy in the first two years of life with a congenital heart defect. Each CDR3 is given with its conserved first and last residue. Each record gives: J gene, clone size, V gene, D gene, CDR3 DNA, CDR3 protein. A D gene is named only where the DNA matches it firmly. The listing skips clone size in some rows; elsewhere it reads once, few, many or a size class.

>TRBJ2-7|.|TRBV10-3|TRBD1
TGTGCCATCAGTGTGGACAGGGATTCATACGAGCAGTACTTC
CAISVDRDSYEQYF
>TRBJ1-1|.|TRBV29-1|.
TGCAGTGGAATTGCCCCGGATTGGGACTTTAACACTGAAGCTTTCTTT
CSGIAPDWDFNTEAFF
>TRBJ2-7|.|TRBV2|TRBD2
TGTGCCAGCAGTGCCTACCCGACAGCTATTGGCGGGAGCTCCTACGAGCAGTACTTC
CASSAYPTAIGGSSYEQYF
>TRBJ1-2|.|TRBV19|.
TGTGCCAGTCAGTTATTGGCGGCGGCAGATGCGGGCTACACCTTC
CASQLLAAADAGYTF
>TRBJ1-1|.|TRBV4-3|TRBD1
TGCGCCAGCAGCCATGCGACAGGGGGCACTGAAGCTTTCTTT
CASSHATGGTEAFF
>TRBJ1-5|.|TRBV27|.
TGTGCCAGCAGTTTATCGGGGCCCCTATGGAATCAGCCCCAGCATTTT
CASSLSGPLWNQPQHF
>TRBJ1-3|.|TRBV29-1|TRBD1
TGCAGCGCCCGGGACAGAGGTGGAAACACCATATATTTT
CSARDRGGNTIYF
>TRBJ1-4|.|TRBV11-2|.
TGTGCCAGCAGCTCAGGGGATATAGCAACTAATGAAAAACTGTTTTTT
CASSSGDIATNEKLFF
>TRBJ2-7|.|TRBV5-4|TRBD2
TGTGCCAGCAGCTTGCGTGACGGGAGGAGGCCCTACGAGCAGTACTTC
CASSLRDGRRPYEQYF
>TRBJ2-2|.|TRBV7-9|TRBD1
TGTGCCAGCAGCTTTGGGACAGGGAACACCGGGGAGCTGTTTTTT
CASSFGTGNTGELFF
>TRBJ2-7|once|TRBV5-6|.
TGTGCCAGCAGCTTGGCCGGGGTATCTACCTTAGAGCAGTACTTC
CASSLAGVSTLEQYF
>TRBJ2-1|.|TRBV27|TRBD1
TGTGCCAGCAGTTTAGAGGGGGCCCTCCTGGGTGAGCAGTTCTTC
CASSLEGALLGEQFF
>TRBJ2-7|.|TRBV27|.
TGTGCCAGCAGATCTAACTACGAGCAGTACTTC
CASRSNYEQYF
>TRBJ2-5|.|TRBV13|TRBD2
TGTGCCAGCAGCCTAACTAGCGGGAGAAGGGAAGAGACCCAGTACTTC
CASSLTSGRREETQYF
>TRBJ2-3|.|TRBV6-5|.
TGTGCCAGCGCCAACGGGGCGGGATCAGATACGCAGTATTTT
CASANGAGSDTQYF
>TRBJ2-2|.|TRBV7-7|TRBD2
TGTGCTAGCAGCAAACTAGCGGGGCAGGAGACCGGGGAGCTGTTTTTT
CASSKLAGQETGELFF
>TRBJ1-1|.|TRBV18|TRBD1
TGTGCCAGCTCACCCGAGGACAGGGTCGGAGCTTTCTTT
CASSPEDRVGAFF
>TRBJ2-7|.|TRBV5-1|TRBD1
TGCGCCAGCAGCTTGGGGGACAGCAGCTCCTACGAGCAGTACTTC
CASSLGDSSSYEQYF
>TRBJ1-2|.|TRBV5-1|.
TGCGCCAGCAGCTTGGATGCAGGGGACTATGGCTACACCTTC
CASSLDAGDYGYTF
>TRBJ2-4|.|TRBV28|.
TGTGCCAGCACCCTCGGGTTAGCCAAAAACATTCAGTACTTC
CASTLGLAKNIQYF
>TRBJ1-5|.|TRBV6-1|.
TGTGCCAGCAGTCAAAATAGCAATCAGCCCCAGCATTTT
CASSQNSNQPQHF
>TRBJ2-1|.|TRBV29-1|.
TGCAGCGCCTCCCCGGGGTTTGGTTACAATGAGCAGTTCTTC
CSASPGFGYNEQFF
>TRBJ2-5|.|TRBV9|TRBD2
TGTGCCAGCAGCGCCGAACCGGGACTAGCGGGGCCGAGAGGGGTGACCCAGTACTTC
CASSAEPGLAGPRGVTQYF
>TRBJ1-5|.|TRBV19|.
TGTGCCAGTAGTGTGGGAGTCCCCATAAATCAGCCCCAGCATTTT
CASSVGVPINQPQHF
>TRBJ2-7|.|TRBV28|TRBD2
TGTGCCAGCAGTTTACCCAGGACTAGCGGGAGGGCCCGGGAGCAGTACTTC
CASSLPRTSGRAREQYF
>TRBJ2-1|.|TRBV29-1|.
TGCAGCGTTGAGGTGGGGCCGACCAATGAGCAGTTCTTC
CSVEVGPTNEQFF
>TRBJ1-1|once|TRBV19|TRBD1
TGTGCCAGTAGTTCTTCAGGGGGAGGCACTGAAGCTTTCTTT
CASSSSGGGTEAFF
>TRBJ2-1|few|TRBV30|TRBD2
TGTGCCGTGGGACTAGCGGGAGGGCCGGTGGATGAGCAGTTCTTC
CAVGLAGGPVDEQFF
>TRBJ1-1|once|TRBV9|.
TGTGCCAGCAGCGTAGGGACAGTGATCTTTCGTGGTGAAGCTTTCTTT
CASSVGTVIFRGEAFF
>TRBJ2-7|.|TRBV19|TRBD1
TGTGCCAGTACCGGGACAGGGAGCGAGCAGTACTTC
CASTGTGSEQYF
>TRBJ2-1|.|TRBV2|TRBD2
TGTGCCAGCAGTAGTACTAGCGCCTACAATGAGCAGTTCTTC
CASSSTSAYNEQFF